The 27 T cell receptor beta chains below come from one sample, sequenced in a study of shared clonotypes between healthy human individuals. Generated by immunoSEQ multiplex PCR, the TCRdb table keeps only in-frame clones and is missing some. The sample carries about 480,000 clones, approximately 79% recorded once. Specimen: PBMCs. The source is a woman aged 40 to 50 in good health. Some clones in this sample may be carry-over from other donors' samples.

The chain combines TRBV15 with TRBJ1-2; D is undetermined. The germline V gene has CDR1 LNHNV and CDR2 YYDKDF (reference sequence). V lost 0 bases, J lost 3 bases, and 17 bases lay in between. This CDR3 is 17 amino acids long. CDR3 protein: CATSRDRNPLSYYGYTF. As DNA, the CDR3 is TGTGCCACCAGCAGAGATCGGAACCCGCTTTCCTACTATGGCTACACCTTC.

The chain combines TRBV10-3 with TRBJ2-5; 7 bases map to TRBD1. V was clipped by 6 bases and J by 2 bases; unmatched bases: 6. The CDR3 covers 14 residues. Germline CDR1 is ENHRY and CDR2 is SYGVKD. The DNA for the CDR3 is TGTGCCATCAGGGAGGACAGGCCACAAGAGACCCAGTACTTC. It encodes CAIREDRPQETQYF.

The gene calls are TRBV7-2 and TRBJ2-3; D is possibly TRBD2 (6 bases). Trimming removed 2 bases at V and 5 bases at J, with 14 bases between. The germline V gene encodes CDR1 SGHTA and CDR2 FQGNSA. The CDR3 loop spans 15 amino acids. CDR3 sequence: CASSLSFRERDTQYF. DNA for the CDR3: TGTGCCAGCAGCTTATCGTTTCGGGAGAGAGATACGCAGTATTTT. The whole variable domain, filled in from reference TRBV7-2 and TRBJ2-3, reads GAGVSQSPSNKVTEKGKDVELRCDPISGHTALYWYRQSLGQGLEFLIYFQGNSAPDKSGLPSDRFSAERTGGSVSTLTIQRTQQEDSAVYLCASSLSFRERDTQYFGPGTRLTVL.

The chain combines TRBV11-1 with TRBJ2-5, with 8 bases that match TRBD2. V dropped 4 bases and J dropped 1; count of bases not matched to a gene: 5. This CDR3 has 15 residues. The V gene's germline CDR1 is SGHAT and CDR2 FQDESV (reference sequence). This chain's CDR3 is CASSYSGNLQETQYF. In DNA, the CDR3 is TGTGCCAGCAGCTATAGCGGGAATCTCCAAGAGACCCAGTACTTC.

On this clone: The identical CDR3 is also encoded by other nucleotide sequences in the sample. V gene TRBV5-4 combines with J gene TRBJ1-3; unclear D gene. Germline-derived CDR1 and CDR2 are SGHNT and YYREEE (reference sequence). The CDR3 loop spans 13 amino acids. The V gene lost 2 bases and the J gene lost 4 bases, with 7 bases spanning the gap. The CDR3 here is CASSLGSGNTIYF. The CDR3 DNA sequence: TGTGCCAGCAGCTTAGGGTCGGGAAACACCATATATTTT.

The rearrangement uses TRBV11-2 and TRBJ2-7; no reliable D call. The CDR3 has 14 amino acids. CDR1 and CDR2 (germline): SGHAT, FQNNGV. The V end was cut by 1 base, the J end by 1 base, with 8 bases between. The CDR3 nucleotides read TGTGCCAGCAGCTTAGTACGGCGGTCCTACGAGCAGTACTTC. Protein sequence: CASSLVRRSYEQYF. Filled out from reference TRBV11-2 and TRBJ2-7, the complete variable domain reads EAGVAQSPRYKIIEKRQSVAFWCNPISGHATLYWYQQILGQGPKLLIQFQNNGVVDDSQLPKDRFSAERLKGVDSTLKIQPAKLEDSAVYLCASSLVRRSYEQYFGPGTRLTVT.

This clone was recorded only once. V is TRBV2 and J is TRBJ2-3; 10 positions agree with TRBD2. Losses at the gene ends were 6 bases for V and 6 bases for J; bases not matched to a gene: 9. This CDR3 has 15 residues. Germline CDR1 SNHLY, CDR2 FYNNEI. The CDR3 region has the DNA TGTGCCAGCAGCACCATAGCGGGAGGCCGGGATACGCAGTATTTT. This encodes CASSTIAGGRDTQYF.

The chain links TRBV7-3 to TRBJ2-2; 10 nucleotides align to TRBD2. From germline, CDR1 is SGHTA and CDR2 FQGTGA. CDR3 length: 15 amino acids. The V and J ends lost 5 bases and 5 bases, in that order; junction bases with no gene match: 5. CDR3 residues: CASSPSGSGTGELFF. Written as DNA, the CDR3 is TGTGCCAGCAGCCCTAGCGGGAGCGGTACCGGGGAGCTGTTTTTT.

This rearrangement joins TRBV28 to TRBJ2-1; D perhaps matches TRBD1 (6 bases). V was shortened by 8 bases and J by 4 bases, with 18 bases between the two germline ends. CDR3 length equals 15 residues. Germline V gene sequence: CDR1 MDHEN, CDR2 SYDVKM. The CDR3 DNA reads TGTGCCAGCCGGAGACTACAGGGTTCATACAATGAGCAGTTCTTC. This encodes CASRRLQGSYNEQFF.

This chain uses TRBV5-1 with TRBJ2-2; perhaps TRBD2 as D (6 bases). This CDR3 comprises 14 residues. Germline V gives CDR1 SGHRS, CDR2 YFSETQ. The V end lost 4 bases, the J end lost 6 bases, and 13 bases lay between the germline ends. The CDR3 sequence: CASSGGGSAGELFF. CDR3 sequence (DNA): TGCGCCAGCAGCGGAGGAGGGTCTGCCGGGGAGCTGTTTTTT.

The chain joins TRBV19 to TRBJ1-4; no definite D call. The CDR3 extends over 14 amino acids. V lost 7 bases and J 0 bases, leaving 9 bases between the germline ends. CDR1 and CDR2 from the germline V gene are LNHDA and SQIVND (reference sequence). The CDR3 region is CASTPAATNEKLFF. CDR3 sequence (DNA): TGTGCCAGTACTCCAGCCGCAACTAATGAAAAACTGTTTTTT.

This clone was seen only a few times. The J gene is TRBJ2-3, the V gene TRBV4-3, with D hard to call. This CDR3 comprises 17 residues. The germline V gene has CDR1 LGHNA and CDR2 YSLEER. Trimming shortened V by 0 bases and J by 2 bases, and 15 bases separated the two germline ends. DNA for the CDR3: TGCGCCAGCAGCCAAGACTCCGTCGCCGCCTTCACAGATACGCAGTATTTT. It is translated as CASSQDSVAAFTDTQYF.

Here the CDR3 DNA reads TGTGCCAGCAGCCAAGATCTGGGACCTACTCCGGGCATTAAGTTCTTC. This codes for CASSQDLGPTPGIKFF. J is TRBJ2-1 and V is TRBV4-2; D possibly matches TRBD1 or TRBD2 (5 bases each). Germline values: CDR1 LGHNA, CDR2 YNFKEQ. The V and J ends lost 0 bases and 14 bases respectively, with 23 bases between them. The CDR3 contains 16 residues.

The genes are TRBV18 and TRBJ2-7; 11 nucleotides match TRBD2. V lost 3 bases, J lost 0 bases, and 4 bases stayed unmatched. The length of the CDR3 is 16 residues. Germline V gene lookup returns CDR1 KGHSH and CDR2 LQKENI. The CDR3 protein is CASSPLAGGSSYEQYF. CDR3 in DNA: TGTGCCAGCTCACCCTTAGCGGGGGGGAGCTCCTACGAGCAGTACTTC.

V usage is TRBV11-2 and J usage is TRBJ1-1, with D tentatively TRBD1 (5 bases). CDR3 length: 15 amino acids. V was shortened by 0 bases and J by 4 bases, with 12 bases between the two germline ends. CDR1 is SGHAT and CDR2 is FQNNGV in the germline V gene. The DNA for the CDR3 is TGTGCCAGCAGCTTAGATATATTCCAGGGCACTGAAGCTTTCTTT. Protein: CASSLDIFQGTEAFF.

V usage is TRBV9 and J usage is TRBJ2-2, with TRBD1 as a possible D gene (6 bases). The V and J ends lost 2 bases and 8 bases respectively, with 16 bases between them. In germline, CDR1 is SGDLS, CDR2 YYNGEE. This CDR3 is built from 15 residues. The CDR3 loop is CASSVGASDFGELFF. In DNA, the CDR3 is TGTGCCAGCAGCGTGGGGGCGTCGGACTTTGGGGAGCTGTTTTTT.

The chain uses TRBV5-1 and TRBJ2-5, with D perhaps TRBD2 (5 bases). V was clipped by 4 bases and J by 0 bases, with 7 bases between them. The germline V gene encodes CDR1 SGHRS and CDR2 YFSETQ. This CDR3 contains 13 residues. CDR3 loop: CASSTGNQETQYF. The CDR3 coding sequence is TGCGCCAGCAGCACGGGAAACCAAGAGACCCAGTACTTC.

The V and J genes are TRBV7-6 and TRBJ2-2; TRBD2 agrees at 11 bases. V shed 1 base and J 7 bases; nucleotides not matched to a gene: 5. This CDR3 has 16 residues. CDR1 and CDR2 (germline): SGHVS, FNYEAQ. This chain's CDR3 is CASSLDVAGGIGELFF. The CDR3 nucleotides are TGTGCCAGCAGCTTAGACGTAGCGGGAGGGATCGGGGAGCTGTTTTTT.

This chain joins TRBV7-3 and TRBJ2-7; no firm D call. The CDR3 length is 15 residues. Trimming left V 5 bases short and J 2 bases short, with 16 bases between. Germline V gives CDR1 SGHTA, CDR2 FQGTGA. The CDR3 bases are TGTGCCAGCAGCCCCGGGTCGGGTATTCCCTACGAGCAGTACTTC. Its translation is CASSPGSGIPYEQYF.

This clone was observed a few times. The chain has TRBV6-4 and TRBJ2-5, with 9 bases lining up with TRBD2. TRBJ2-7 explains the end of the DNA better; the J call may be wrong. This CDR3 region has 15 residues. In germline, CDR1 is MRHNA, CDR2 SNTAGT. For the CDR3, the DNA is TGTGCCAGCAGTGCGGTATTAGCGGGAGTTGACGAGCAGTACTTC. Encoded protein: CASSAVLAGVDEQYF.

With regard to this clone: The identical CDR3 is also encoded by other nucleotide sequences in the sample. The genes are TRBV30 and TRBJ2-5, with D perhaps assigned TRBD1 or TRBD2 (5 bases each). Germline CDR1 reads GTSNPN; CDR2 reads SVGIG (reference sequence). The CDR3 covers 13 residues. V dropped 3 bases and J dropped 5 bases, with 13 bases sitting between them. The CDR3 DNA reads as TGTGCCTGGAGCCCCGGGGCGCAGGAGACCCAGTACTTC. It yields the protein CAWSPGAQETQYF.

This clone appeared a single time. The V and J genes are TRBV7-9 and TRBJ2-2; 7 bases align to TRBD2. The junction had 8 bases not matched to a gene; V was cut back by 5 bases and J by 2 bases. The CDR3 is 16 residues long. Germline CDR1 reads SEHNR; CDR2 reads FQNEAQ (reference sequence). As DNA, the CDR3 is TGTGCCAGCAGCCCTAGCGGATTGGGCAACACCGGGGAGCTGTTTTTT. Protein sequence: CASSPSGLGNTGELFF. Filled out from reference TRBV7-9 and TRBJ2-2, the complete variable domain reads DTGVSQNPRHKITKRGQNVTFRCDPISEHNRLYWYRQTLGQGPEFLTYFQNEAQLEKSRLLSDRFSAERPKGSFSTLEIQRTEQGDSAMYLCASSPSGLGNTGELFFGEGSRLTVL.

The rearrangement joins TRBV5-6 to TRBJ2-1, with a possible D match to TRBD2 (7 bases). The germline V gene encodes CDR1 SGHDT and CDR2 YYEEEE. V was trimmed by 3 bases and J by 2 bases, leaving 12 bases between them. The CDR3 sequence is 15 residues long. This CDR3 reads CASSWGLAAYNEQFF. The CDR3 DNA sequence: TGTGCCAGCAGCTGGGGGCTAGCGGCCTACAATGAGCAGTTCTTC.

The rearrangement joins TRBV19 to TRBJ2-7; either TRBD1 or TRBD2 may supply D (5 bases each). Trimming took off 3 bases at V and 6 bases at J, with 15 bases between the two ends. The CDR3 loop spans 14 amino acids. In germline, CDR1 is LNHDA, CDR2 SQIVND (reference sequence). The DNA for the CDR3 is TGTGCCAGTAGTATCACCGGGGCCGCTACCGAGCAGTACTTC. This encodes CASSITGAATEQYF.

The J gene is TRBJ2-6, the V gene TRBV6-1, with D uncertain. Germline CDR1 reads MNHNS; CDR2 reads SASEGT. The CDR3 consists of 13 residues. Trimming left V 8 bases short and J 1 base short, with 6 bases between. The CDR3 is CASGDSGANVLTF. The CDR3, as DNA: TGTGCCAGCGGGGATTCTGGGGCCAACGTCCTGACTTTC.

This clone was recorded once. This chain uses TRBV9 with TRBJ2-3, with TRBD1 as a possible D gene (6 bases). This CDR3 has 14 residues. V was cut by 3 bases and J by 2 bases, with 10 bases left in between. Looked up from germline, CDR1 is SGDLS and CDR2 is YYNGEE. As DNA, the CDR3 is TGTGCCAGCAGCGCCCGGGACACCACAGATACGCAGTATTTT. Its protein is CASSARDTTDTQYF.

The chain couples TRBV6-4 to TRBJ2-1; a weak D match, TRBD2 (6 bases). The CDR3 has 16 residues. Germline V CDR1 and CDR2: MRHNA, SNTAGT. V dropped 3 bases and J dropped 7 bases, with 19 bases sitting between them. In DNA form, the CDR3 reads TGTGCCAGCAGTGATTCCTACCGGGACTTAGGGAATGAGCAGTTCTTC. Translation: CASSDSYRDLGNEQFF.